This TCR beta chain is drawn from a study of blood T cell repertoires in COVID-19 (dated by TCRdb to 2018 to 2021). At the level of the whole study: Samples covering the acute and convalescent phases of COVID-19 were provided by collaborators in the United States, Italy and Spain. The material from the prospective study consisted of cDNA or gDNA derived from T cells, B-cell-depleted T cells, or PBMCs. The dataset comprised deeply sampled blood TCRbeta repertoires from subjects exposed to, actively infected with, or recovered from COVID-19. The repertoires were released in a freely available public database meant as a resource for research on the immune response to SARS-CoV-2. Samples came from the ongoing ImmuneRACE study (first 160 participants) plus 1,254 subjects from 6 global collaborators. The sample metadata nearly always contained a de-identified subject ID, COVID-19 status, age in years and sex. Where available, HLA class I and class II types were obtained from metadata supplied by the sample provider rather than from assay-based typing. Study-wide conclusions, independent of this receptor: The amount of clinical and demographic metadata varied by source and participant and was provided uncurated.

Regarding this clone: Its antigen remains undetermined. No qualities accompany the bases; no much larger clone lies one base away.

TCRbeta CDR3 regions were amplified from genomic DNA by means of the immunoSEQ Assay, a bias-controlled multiplex PCR. Per the authors' processing: The number of nucleated cells in each sample was estimated from the amplification of reference gene primers within the assay. To quantify the absolute abundance of each unique TCRbeta CDR3 rearrangement, sequence reads were collapsed and filtered. For each sample, productive Simpson clonality was calculated as the square root of Simpson's diversity index across productive rearrangements. TCRdb holds this immuneACCESS table with in-frame rearrangements only. Some clones are missing; in checked studies, unresolved V genes explain under half, and the rest has no known cause. Clonal size and the V and J genes are those of that table, whereas D and trimming came from the DNA. The sample includes 350,000 to 450,000 clones, with around nine tenths observed a single time. 1.7% of the sample comes from the top ten.

V drops 5 bases and J drops 0 bases, leaving 14 bases in between. The CDR3 sequence holds 16 residues, the cysteine and phenylalanine included. Only the CDR3 portion is preserved as DNA: 48 bases, with reading frame beginning at the first base. Looking up the germline V gene yields CDR1 MNHEY and CDR2 SVGEGT. Participants in the prospective study were aged roughly 18 to 100 years, lived in more than 20 United States geographic areas, and enrolled through a virtual design. To assign participants to cohorts, the prospective study relied on clinical history that participants themselves reported in a screening survey and a study questionnaire. Recovered participants in ImmuneRACE Cohort 3 were defined by two consecutive negative NP/OP PCR tests, clearance by a healthcare professional, or resolution of symptoms. Each participant in the prospective study had whole blood, serum and a nasopharyngeal or oropharyngeal swab collected by mobile phlebotomists. Participants in the prospective study had the option to provide additional blood draws and questionnaires over an approximately 2-month period. Prospective study blood samples were shipped either frozen or at room temperature before DNA extraction.

This receptor was taken from a woman under 40 who had recovered from COVID-19. Specimen: PBMCs or T cells enriched from blood (not recorded which). Rearrangement joined TRBV6-2 or TRBV6-3 to TRBJ2-1; TRBD2 is a possible D gene, resting on 6 matching bases. The nucleotide sequence reads TGTGCCAGCAGTACGCTCGGGGGTTACTCCTACAATGAGCAGTTCTTC. It codes for CASSTLGGYSYNEQFF.